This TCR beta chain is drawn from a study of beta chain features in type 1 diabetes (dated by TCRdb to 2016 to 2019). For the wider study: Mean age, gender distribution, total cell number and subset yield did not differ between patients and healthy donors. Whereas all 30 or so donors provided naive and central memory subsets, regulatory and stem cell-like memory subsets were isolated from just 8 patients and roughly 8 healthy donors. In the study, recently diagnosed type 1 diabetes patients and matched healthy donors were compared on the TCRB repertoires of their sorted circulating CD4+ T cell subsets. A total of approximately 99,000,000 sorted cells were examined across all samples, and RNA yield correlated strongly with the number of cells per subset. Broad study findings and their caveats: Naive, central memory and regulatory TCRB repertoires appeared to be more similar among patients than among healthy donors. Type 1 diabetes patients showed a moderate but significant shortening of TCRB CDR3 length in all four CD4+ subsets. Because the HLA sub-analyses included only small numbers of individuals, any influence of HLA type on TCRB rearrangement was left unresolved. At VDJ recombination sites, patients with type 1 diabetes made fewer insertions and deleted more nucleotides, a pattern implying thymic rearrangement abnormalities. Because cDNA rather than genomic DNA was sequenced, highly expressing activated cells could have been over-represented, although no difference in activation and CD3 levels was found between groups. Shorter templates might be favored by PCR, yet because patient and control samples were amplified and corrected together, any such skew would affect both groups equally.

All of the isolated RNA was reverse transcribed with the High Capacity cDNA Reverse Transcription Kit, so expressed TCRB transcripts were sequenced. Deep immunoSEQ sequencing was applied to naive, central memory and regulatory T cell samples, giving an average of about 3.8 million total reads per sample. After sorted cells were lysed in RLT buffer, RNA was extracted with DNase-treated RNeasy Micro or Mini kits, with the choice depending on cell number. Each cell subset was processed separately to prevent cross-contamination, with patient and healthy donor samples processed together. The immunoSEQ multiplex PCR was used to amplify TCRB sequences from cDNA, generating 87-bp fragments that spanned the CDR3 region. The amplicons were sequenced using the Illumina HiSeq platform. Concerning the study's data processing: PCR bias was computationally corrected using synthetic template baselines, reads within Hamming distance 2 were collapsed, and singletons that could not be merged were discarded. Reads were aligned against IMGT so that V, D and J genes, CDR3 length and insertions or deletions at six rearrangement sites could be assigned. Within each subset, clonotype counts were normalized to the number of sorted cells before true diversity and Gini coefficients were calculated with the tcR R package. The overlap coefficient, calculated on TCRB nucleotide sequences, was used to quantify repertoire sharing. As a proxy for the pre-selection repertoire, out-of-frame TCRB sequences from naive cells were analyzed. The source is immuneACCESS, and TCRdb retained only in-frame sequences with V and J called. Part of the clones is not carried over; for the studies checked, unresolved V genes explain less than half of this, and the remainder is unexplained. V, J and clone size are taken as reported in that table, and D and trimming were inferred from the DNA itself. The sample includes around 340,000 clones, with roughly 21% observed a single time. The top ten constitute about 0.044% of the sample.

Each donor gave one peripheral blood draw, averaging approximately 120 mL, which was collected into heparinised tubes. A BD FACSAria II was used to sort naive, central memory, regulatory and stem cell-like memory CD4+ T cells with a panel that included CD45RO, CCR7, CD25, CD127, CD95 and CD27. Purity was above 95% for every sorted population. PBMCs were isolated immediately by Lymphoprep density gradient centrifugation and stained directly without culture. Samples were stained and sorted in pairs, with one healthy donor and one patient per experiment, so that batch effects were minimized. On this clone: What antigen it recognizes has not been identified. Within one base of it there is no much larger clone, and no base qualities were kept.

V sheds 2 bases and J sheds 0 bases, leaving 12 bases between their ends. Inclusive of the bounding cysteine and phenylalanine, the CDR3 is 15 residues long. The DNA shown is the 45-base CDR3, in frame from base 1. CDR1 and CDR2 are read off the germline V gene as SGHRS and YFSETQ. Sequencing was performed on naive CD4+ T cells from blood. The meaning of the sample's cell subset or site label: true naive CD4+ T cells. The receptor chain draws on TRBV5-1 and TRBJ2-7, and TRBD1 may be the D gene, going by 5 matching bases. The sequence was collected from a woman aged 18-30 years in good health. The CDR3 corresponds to CASSLGHISSYEQYF. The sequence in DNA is TGCGCCAGCAGCTTAGGACATATCTCCTCCTACGAGCAGTACTTC.